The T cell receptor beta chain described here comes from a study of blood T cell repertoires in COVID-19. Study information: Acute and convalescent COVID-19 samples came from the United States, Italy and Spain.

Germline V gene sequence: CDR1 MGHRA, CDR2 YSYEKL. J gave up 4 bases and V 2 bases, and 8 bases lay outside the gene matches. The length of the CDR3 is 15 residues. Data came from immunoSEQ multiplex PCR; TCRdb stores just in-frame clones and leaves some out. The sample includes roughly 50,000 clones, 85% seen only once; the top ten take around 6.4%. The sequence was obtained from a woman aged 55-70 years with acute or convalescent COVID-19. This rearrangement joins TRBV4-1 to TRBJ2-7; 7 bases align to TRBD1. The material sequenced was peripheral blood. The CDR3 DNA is TGCGCCAGCAGCCAACCCGACAGGGAAAGGTACGAGCAGTACTTC. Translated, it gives CASSQPDRERYEQYF.